What follows are 32 T cell receptor beta chains derived from one specimen sequenced in a study of T cell responses to AZD1222 COVID-19 vaccine. Here immunoSEQ multiplex PCR was the method, and the copy in TCRdb shows in-frame clones only, minus some. The sample holds 250,000 to 300,000 clones; almost 95% are singletons and the top ten take about 0.5%. The sequencing here drew on peripheral blood, taken 28 days after the second AZD1222 dose. Receptor source: an adult who received the AZD1222 COVID-19 vaccine.

The chain combines TRBV5-1 with TRBJ1-2, with a tentative D call TRBD1 (6 bases). V lost 1 base to trimming and J lost 9 bases, with 16 bases between them. CDR1 and CDR2 from the germline V gene are SGHRS and YFSETQ. CDR3 length: 14 amino acids. The CDR3 region is CASSLTTGGGSYTF. Here the CDR3 DNA reads TGCGCCAGCAGCTTGACGACAGGAGGCGGGAGCTACACCTTC.

V usage is TRBV7-6 and J usage is TRBJ2-2; 8 nucleotides line up with TRBD1. Germline V CDR1 and CDR2: SGHVS, FNYEAQ. This CDR3 has 17 amino acids. V lost 5 bases, J lost 6 bases, and 14 bases stayed unmatched. The DNA of the CDR3 is TGTGCCAGCAGCGGTCTCACAGGGGGTTCTGCGGCCGGGGAGCTGTTTTTT. Residues: CASSGLTGGSAAGELFF. Together with reference TRBV7-6 and TRBJ2-2, the CDR3 gives the full variable domain: GAGVSQSPRYKVTKRGQDVALRCDPISGHVSLYWYRQALGQGPEFLTYFNYEAQQDKSGLPNDRFSAERPEGSISTLTIQRTEQRDSAMYRCASSGLTGGSAAGELFFGEGSRLTVL.

The chain is built from TRBV4-2 and TRBJ2-1, with no clear D. V was clipped by 4 bases and J by 8 bases, with 15 bases between them. This CDR3 is 14 amino acids long. The germline V gene encodes CDR1 LGHNA and CDR2 YNFKEQ. The CDR3 is CASSPRLTDYEQFF. As DNA, the CDR3 is TGTGCCAGCAGCCCAAGATTGACTGACTATGAGCAGTTCTTC.

This chain joins TRBV28 and TRBJ1-3, with D unclear. CDR1 and CDR2 from the germline V gene are MDHEN and SYDVKM. Trimming stripped 1 base from V and 0 bases from J, with 7 bases between. The CDR3 runs 15 residues. CDR3 loop: CASSLFTVSGNTIYF. CDR3 DNA sequence: TGTGCCAGCAGTTTATTTACAGTCTCTGGAAACACCATATATTTT.

The rearrangement uses TRBV4-3 and TRBJ1-1; perhaps TRBD1 as D (5 bases). The CDR3 covers 13 residues. The germline V gene encodes CDR1 LGHNA and CDR2 YSLEER. V dropped 4 bases and J dropped 1 base, with 7 bases sitting between them. This chain's CDR3 is CASSRDRNTEAFF. CDR3 nucleotide sequence: TGCGCCAGCAGCCGGGACCGGAACACTGAAGCTTTCTTT.

The rearrangement uses TRBV7-6 and TRBJ1-4; D is possibly TRBD1 (5 bases). V gave up 3 bases and J gave up 8 bases, with 19 bases separating them. CDR1 is SGHVS and CDR2 is FNYEAQ in the germline V gene. The CDR3 length is 16 residues. CDR3 loop: CASSLMTLGTGEKLFF. CDR3 DNA: TGTGCCAGCAGCTTGATGACCCTGGGGACGGGCGAAAAACTGTTTTTT.

The chain links TRBV4-1 to TRBJ1-3, with D possibly TRBD1 on 5 matching bases. With 4 bases removed from V and 0 bases from J, the gap between germline ends came to 16 bases. From germline, CDR1 is MGHRA and CDR2 YSYEKL. The CDR3 has 17 residues. Here the CDR3 reads CASSPWGPTISGNTIYF. CDR3 DNA: TGCGCCAGCAGCCCTTGGGGACCAACTATCTCTGGAAACACCATATATTTT.

The J gene is TRBJ2-5, the V gene TRBV5-4; D gene uncertain. Germline CDR1 reads SGHNT; CDR2 reads YYREEE (reference sequence). This CDR3 is built from 12 residues. V lost 3 bases, J lost 1 base, and 4 bases lay in between. Here the CDR3 reads CASSWPQETQYF. DNA for the CDR3: TGTGCCAGCAGCTGGCCCCAAGAGACCCAGTACTTC.

This chain connects TRBV7-2 to TRBJ1-1; a possible D gene is TRBD1 (5 bases). The CDR3 length is 12 residues. Germline-derived CDR1 and CDR2 are SGHTA and FQGNSA. V lost 4 bases and J 8 bases, leaving 11 bases between the germline ends. The CDR3 nucleotides read TGTGCCAGCAGCTCCCTCAGGGTGGAAGCTTTCTTT. This encodes CASSSLRVEAFF.

CDR3 in DNA: TGTGCCAGCAGTTCTGGGACTAGCGGGAGGGCCCTATTCTTC. Its translation is CASSSGTSGRALFF. J is TRBJ2-1 and V is TRBV25-1; 16 bases are a match to TRBD2. This CDR3 has 14 amino acids. Germline V gene data show CDR1 as MGHDK and CDR2 as SYGVNS. After removal of 5 bases from V and 16 bases from J, the junction contained 8 bases not matched to a gene. Full variable domain (missing parts from reference TRBV25-1 and TRBJ2-1): EADIYQTPRYLVIGTGKKITLECSQTMGHDKMYWYQQDPGMELHLIHYSYGVNSTEKGDLSSESTVSRIRTEHFPLTLESARPSHTSQYLCASSSGTSGRALFFGPGTRLTVL.

The chain couples TRBV11-2 to TRBJ2-4, with unresolved D. The V end was cut by 6 bases, the J end by 4 bases, with 16 bases between. In germline, CDR1 is SGHAT, CDR2 FQNNGV. The CDR3 covers 15 residues. The CDR3 bases are TGTGCCAGCAGTTTGGGGTCTTCGGTGAAAAACATTCAGTACTTC. This gives the protein CASSLGSSVKNIQYF.

The V and J genes are TRBV7-3 and TRBJ2-1, with 11 positions matching TRBD2. In germline, CDR1 is SGHTA, CDR2 FQGTGA. V gave up 1 base and J gave up 6 bases; unmatched junction bases: 2. The CDR3 consists of 15 residues. The CDR3 DNA follows: TGTGCCAGCAGCTTAAGCCTAGCGGGAGGCAATGAGCAGTTCTTC. Translating it yields CASSLSLAGGNEQFF.

V gene TRBV4-3 combines with J gene TRBJ2-7, with D perhaps matching TRBD1 or TRBD2 (5 bases each). Trimming shortened V by 4 bases and J by 0 bases, and 13 bases separated the two germline ends. The CDR3 runs 15 residues. Germline V lookup: CDR1 LGHNA, CDR2 YSLEER. CDR3 protein: CASSPGSGTSYEQYF. The CDR3 DNA reads TGCGCCAGCAGCCCAGGGAGCGGAACCTCCTACGAGCAGTACTTC.

This clone was observed a single time. The rearrangement uses TRBV7-8 and TRBJ1-1; D is unresolved. The CDR3 has 15 amino acids. Per the germline V gene, CDR1 is SGHVS and CDR2 is FQNEAQ. Trimming removed 5 bases at V and 4 bases at J, with 17 bases between. CDR3 region: CASSPLGRIGTEAFF. The CDR3 DNA follows: TGTGCCAGCAGCCCCCTAGGGAGGATAGGCACTGAAGCTTTCTTT.

The chain carries TRBV5-1 and TRBJ1-3; perhaps TRBD1 as D (5 bases). This CDR3 is built from 14 residues. Germline CDR1 and CDR2: SGHRS and YFSETQ. V lost 0 bases and J lost 3, with 7 bases in between. DNA of the CDR3: TGCGCCAGCAGCTTGGGGGGGAATGGAAACACCATATATTTT. This gives the protein CASSLGGNGNTIYF.

The V and J genes are TRBV24-1 and TRBJ2-2, with TRBD1 matching 7 bases. The CDR3 extends over 18 amino acids. The J segment lost 7 bases and the V segment lost 4 bases, leaving 17 bases of the junction unmatched. Germline lookup yields CDR1 KGHDR and CDR2 SFDVKD. The CDR3 nucleotides read TGTGCCACCAGTGACCGCACGATGACAGGGATAAAGGGCGGGGAGCTGTTTTTT. Translation gives CATSDRTMTGIKGGELFF.

V is TRBV5-4 and J is TRBJ2-3, with D perhaps matching TRBD2 (6 bases). The germline V gene encodes CDR1 SGHNT and CDR2 YYREEE (reference sequence). This CDR3 spans 15 amino acids. V shed 4 bases and J shed 0 bases, with 12 bases lying between them. CDR3 bases: TGTGCCAGCAGCCTGGGAGGAAGAAGCACAGATACGCAGTATTTT. This codes for CASSLGGRSTDTQYF.

The chain joins TRBV5-1 to TRBJ2-2; D perhaps matches TRBD1 (5 bases). The germline V gene has CDR1 SGHRS and CDR2 YFSETQ. The length of the CDR3 is 11 residues. Trimming shortened V by 7 bases and J by 7 bases, and 8 bases separated the two germline ends. The CDR3 spells CASGAFGELFF. In DNA, the CDR3 is TGCGCCAGCGGGGCTTTCGGGGAGCTGTTTTTT.

The gene calls are TRBV29-1 and TRBJ1-5, with D possibly TRBD1 on 6 matching bases. V lost 5 bases, J lost 3 bases, and 11 bases lay in between. The CDR3 totals 13 residues. Per the germline V gene, CDR1 is SQVTM and CDR2 is ANQGSEA. The CDR3 DNA follows: TGCAGCGTTTCGACAGGAAACAATCAGCCCCAGCATTTT. The encoded protein is CSVSTGNNQPQHF.

The rearrangement links TRBV19 to TRBJ2-7; 13 positions agree with TRBD2. The V gene end was trimmed by 5 bases and the J gene end by 5 bases; junction bases not matched to a gene: 9. Germline loops: CDR1 LNHDA, CDR2 SQIVND (reference sequence). This CDR3 contains 16 residues. The CDR3 region is CASSPQVGLAGDEQYF. The CDR3 DNA reads TGTGCCAGTAGTCCTCAAGTCGGACTAGCGGGAGACGAGCAGTACTTC.

The V gene is TRBV14, the J gene TRBJ2-1; 9 bases are a match to TRBD1. The CDR3 has 14 residues. J lost 9 bases, V lost 0 bases, and 3 bases had no gene match. The germline V gene encodes CDR1 SGHDN and CDR2 FVKESK. The CDR3 DNA is TGTGCCAGCAGCCAAGATACAGGGGGCTTTGAGCAGTTCTTC. Its protein is CASSQDTGGFEQFF.

The chain joins TRBV19 to TRBJ1-3, with D possibly matching TRBD1 (6 bases). CDR1 is LNHDA and CDR2 is SQIVND in the germline V gene (reference sequence). Trimming removed 7 bases from V and 1 base from J, with 14 bases in between. The CDR3 extends over 15 amino acids. CDR3: CASTITGTSGNTIYF. CDR3 sequence (DNA): TGTGCCAGTACCATAACCGGGACATCTGGAAACACCATATATTTT.

The chain recombines TRBV6-1 with TRBJ2-1; tentatively, D is TRBD1 or TRBD2 (5 bases each). Germline V gene data show CDR1 as MNHNS and CDR2 as SASEGT. The CDR3 extends over 14 amino acids. V lost 1 base, J lost 7 bases, and 11 bases lay in between. As DNA, the CDR3 is TGTGCCAGCAGTGAAGGCCTATGGGGGAATGAGCAGTTCTTC. Its translation: CASSEGLWGNEQFF.

The chain uses TRBV4-2 and TRBJ1-4; no clear D gene. This CDR3 spans 13 amino acids. From germline, CDR1 is LGHNA and CDR2 YNFKEQ. V shed 0 bases and J shed 5 bases, with 4 bases lying between them. The CDR3 bases are TGTGCCAGCAGCCAAGATGAAAATGAAAAACTGTTTTTT. This translates into CASSQDENEKLFF.

V is TRBV25-1 and J is TRBJ2-1, with D perhaps TRBD2 (5 bases). The CDR3 extends over 13 amino acids. The V end lost 8 bases, the J end lost 0 bases, and 8 bases lay between the germline ends. Germline V gene lookup returns CDR1 MGHDK and CDR2 SYGVNS. CDR3 nucleotides: TGTGCCAGCGGGAGCCGCTCCTACAATGAGCAGTTCTTC. Encoded protein: CASGSRSYNEQFF.

V and J are TRBV7-8 and TRBJ1-4, with D tentatively TRBD1 (5 bases). CDR3 length: 16 residues. V was clipped by 5 bases and J by 2 bases, with 15 bases between them. Germline V gene sequence: CDR1 SGHVS, CDR2 FQNEAQ. CDR3 bases: TGTGCCAGCAGCGCGAGTCAGGGACGTACTAATGAAAAACTGTTTTTT. This gives the protein CASSASQGRTNEKLFF.

The chain employs TRBV7-2 and TRBJ1-1, with D perhaps matching TRBD1 (6 bases). Germline-derived CDR1 and CDR2 are SGHTA and FQGNSA. Deletions cut 5 bases from V and 11 bases from J, with 12 bases between. The length of the CDR3 is 11 residues. The CDR3 loop is CASSLGTSAFF. CDR3 DNA: TGTGCCAGCAGCCTGGGGACATCGGCTTTCTTT. The complete variable domain, with remaining parts taken from reference TRBV7-2 and TRBJ1-1, reads GAGVSQSPSNKVTEKGKDVELRCDPISGHTALYWYRQSLGQGLEFLIYFQGNSAPDKSGLPSDRFSAERTGGSVSTLTIQRTQQEDSAVYLCASSLGTSAFFGQGTRLTVV.

The chain couples TRBV11-2 to TRBJ2-1; D is uncertain. Trimming cost V 2 bases and J 8 bases, with 13 bases left between them. The CDR3 has 14 amino acids. Germline V gives CDR1 SGHAT, CDR2 FQNNGV. The CDR3 reads CASSLITRLDEQFF. CDR3 bases: TGTGCCAGCAGCTTAATCACACGTTTGGATGAGCAGTTCTTC.

The gene calls are TRBV16 and TRBJ1-2; no clear D. CDR3 length equals 13 residues. V lost 2 bases to trimming and J lost 0 bases, with 4 bases between them. Germline V gene sequence: CDR1 KGHSY, CDR2 FQNENV. CDR3 loop: CASSQTANYGYTF. In DNA form, the CDR3 reads TGTGCCAGCAGCCAAACAGCTAACTATGGCTACACCTTC.

This clone came up once. This chain links TRBV15 with TRBJ1-5, with 8 bases matching TRBD1. J lost 5 bases, V lost 6 bases, and 6 bases had no gene match. The germline V gene encodes CDR1 LNHNV and CDR2 YYDKDF (reference sequence). The CDR3 has 14 amino acids. CDR3 bases: TGTGCCACCAGTATAGACAGGGGATATCAGCCCCAGCATTTT. Protein sequence: CATSIDRGYQPQHF.

The V gene is TRBV24-1, the J gene TRBJ2-1; maybe TRBD2 (6 bases). This CDR3 is 12 amino acids long. Germline values: CDR1 KGHDR, CDR2 SFDVKD. Trimming left V 7 bases short and J 6 bases short, with 9 bases between. The CDR3 is CATSTSPNEQFF. The DNA for the CDR3 is TGTGCCACCAGCACTAGCCCCAATGAGCAGTTCTTC.

This clone is a singleton in its sample. This chain uses TRBV5-6 with TRBJ1-1; no reliable D call. Trimming took off 2 bases at V and 3 bases at J, with 14 bases between the two ends. There are 15 residues in the CDR3. The germline V gene has CDR1 SGHDT and CDR2 YYEEEE. DNA for the CDR3: TGTGCCAGCAGCTTCGTGGGTCTTATACACACTGAAGCTTTCTTT. It specifies CASSFVGLIHTEAFF.